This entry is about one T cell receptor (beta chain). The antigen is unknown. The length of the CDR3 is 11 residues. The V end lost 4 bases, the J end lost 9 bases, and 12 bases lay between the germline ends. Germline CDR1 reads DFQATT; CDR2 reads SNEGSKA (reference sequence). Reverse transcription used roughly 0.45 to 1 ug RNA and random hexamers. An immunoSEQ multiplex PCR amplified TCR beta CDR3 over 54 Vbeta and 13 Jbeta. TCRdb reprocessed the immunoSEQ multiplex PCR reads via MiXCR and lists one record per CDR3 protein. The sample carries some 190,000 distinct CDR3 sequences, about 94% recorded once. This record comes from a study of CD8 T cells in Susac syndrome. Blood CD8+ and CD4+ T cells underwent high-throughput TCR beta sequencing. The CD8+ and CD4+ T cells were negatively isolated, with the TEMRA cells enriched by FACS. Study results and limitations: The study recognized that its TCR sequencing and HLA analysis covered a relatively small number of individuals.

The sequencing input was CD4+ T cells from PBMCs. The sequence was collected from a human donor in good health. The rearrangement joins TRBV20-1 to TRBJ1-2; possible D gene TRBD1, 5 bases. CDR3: CSATPDRSYTF. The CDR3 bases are TGCAGTGCTACTCCAGACAGAAGCTACACCTTC.